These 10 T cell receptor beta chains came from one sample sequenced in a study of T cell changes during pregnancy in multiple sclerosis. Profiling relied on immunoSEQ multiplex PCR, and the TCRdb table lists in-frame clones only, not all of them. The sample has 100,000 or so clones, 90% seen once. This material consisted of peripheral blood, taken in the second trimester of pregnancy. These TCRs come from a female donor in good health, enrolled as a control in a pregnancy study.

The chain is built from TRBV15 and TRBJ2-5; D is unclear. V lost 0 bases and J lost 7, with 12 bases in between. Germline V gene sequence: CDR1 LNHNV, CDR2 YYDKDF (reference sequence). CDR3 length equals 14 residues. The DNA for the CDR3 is TGTGCCACCAGCAGAGATATCTCTGCCGGGACCCAGTACTTC. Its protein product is CATSRDISAGTQYF.

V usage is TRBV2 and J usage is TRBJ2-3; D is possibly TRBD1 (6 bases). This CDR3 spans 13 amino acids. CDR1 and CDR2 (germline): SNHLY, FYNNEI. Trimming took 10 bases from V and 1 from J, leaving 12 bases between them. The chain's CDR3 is CANRRQGTDTQYF. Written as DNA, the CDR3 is TGTGCCAACAGGAGACAGGGCACAGATACGCAGTATTTT.

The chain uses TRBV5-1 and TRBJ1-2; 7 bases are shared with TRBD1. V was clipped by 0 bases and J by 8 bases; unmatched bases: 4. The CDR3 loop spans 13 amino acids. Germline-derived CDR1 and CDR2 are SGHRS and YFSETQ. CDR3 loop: CASSLEGGRGYTF. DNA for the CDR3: TGCGCCAGCAGCTTGGAAGGGGGCAGAGGCTACACCTTC.

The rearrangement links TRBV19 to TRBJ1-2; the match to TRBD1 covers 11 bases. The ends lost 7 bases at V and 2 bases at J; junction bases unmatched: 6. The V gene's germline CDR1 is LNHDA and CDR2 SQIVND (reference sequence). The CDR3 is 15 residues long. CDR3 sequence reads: CASTYGTGGNYGYTF. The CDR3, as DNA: TGTGCCAGTACCTACGGGACAGGGGGGAACTATGGCTACACCTTC.

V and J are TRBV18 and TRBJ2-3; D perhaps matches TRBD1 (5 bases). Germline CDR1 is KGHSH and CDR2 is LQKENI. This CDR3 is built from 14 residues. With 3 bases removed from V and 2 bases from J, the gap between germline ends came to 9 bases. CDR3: CASSPGLSTDTQYF. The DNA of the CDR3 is TGTGCCAGCTCACCGGGGCTCTCCACAGATACGCAGTATTTT.

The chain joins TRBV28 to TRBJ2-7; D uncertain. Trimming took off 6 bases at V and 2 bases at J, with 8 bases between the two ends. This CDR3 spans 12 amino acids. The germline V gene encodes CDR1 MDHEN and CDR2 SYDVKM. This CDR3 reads CASRPSTYEQYF. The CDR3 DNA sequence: TGTGCCAGCAGACCAAGCACCTACGAGCAGTACTTC.

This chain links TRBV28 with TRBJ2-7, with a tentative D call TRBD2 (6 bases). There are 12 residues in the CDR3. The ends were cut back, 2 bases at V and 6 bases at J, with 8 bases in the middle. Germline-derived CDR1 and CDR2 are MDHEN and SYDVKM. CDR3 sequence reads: CASSLRDFEQYF. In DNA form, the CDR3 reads TGTGCCAGCAGTTTAAGGGACTTCGAGCAGTACTTC. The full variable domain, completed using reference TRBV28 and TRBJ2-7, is DVKVTQSSRYLVKRTGEKVFLECVQDMDHENMFWYRQDPGLGLRLIYFSYDVKMKEKGDIPEGYSVSREKKERFSLILESASTNQTSMYLCASSLRDFEQYFGPGTRLTVT.

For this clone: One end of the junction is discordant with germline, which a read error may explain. The CDR3 is CASSPLPPGSNQPQHF. The CDR3 nucleotides are TGTGCCAGCTCCCCACTTCCACCAGGGAGCAATCAGCCCCAGCATTTT. The chain carries TRBV18 and TRBJ1-5; possibly TRBD1 for D (5 bases). Germline lookup yields CDR1 KGHSH and CDR2 LQKENI. The CDR3 has 16 residues. The variable domain in full, completed from reference TRBV18 and TRBJ1-5, reads NAGVMQNPRHLVRRRGQEARLRCSPMKGHSHVYWYRQLPEEGLKFMVYLQKENIIDESGMPKERFSAEFPKEGPSILRIQQVVRGDSAAYFCASSPLPPGSNQPQHFGDGTRLSIL.

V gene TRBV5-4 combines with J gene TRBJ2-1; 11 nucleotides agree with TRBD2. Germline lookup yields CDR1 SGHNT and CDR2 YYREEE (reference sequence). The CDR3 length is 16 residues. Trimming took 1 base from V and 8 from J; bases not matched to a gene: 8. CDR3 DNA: TGTGCCAGCAGCTTGAGACTAGCGGGAAATCTAGATGAGCAGTTCTTC. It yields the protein CASSLRLAGNLDEQFF.

The chain's CDR3 is CASSRSLVLGYTF. The CDR3 nucleotides read TGTGCCAGTTCCAGGTCTTTGGTATTAGGCTACACCTTC. This chain connects TRBV6-5 to TRBJ1-2, with D hard to call. The CDR3 runs to 13 residues. V was pared by 9 bases and J by 8 bases, with 19 bases between. Per the germline V gene, CDR1 is MNHEY and CDR2 is SVGAGI.